This T cell receptor (beta chain) comes out of a study of T-cell memory formation after mild COVID-19 (dated by TCRdb to about 2021). At the level of the whole study: TCR sequence clusters from the two donors were largely donor specific. Longitudinal TCRalpha and TCRbeta repertoire sequencing tracked T-cell clones expanding and contracting after mild COVID-19 in a couple of donors. Two young, previously healthy adult volunteers made up the cohort, one male and one female.

Here is what the overall study found, with its caveats: SARS-CoV-2 specificity was not confirmed for the second-wave clones peaking on day 37. Some responding clones were detected in pre-infection memory, suggesting pre-existing cross-reactive memory T cells joined the SARS-CoV-2 response. Contracting CD4+ clones were found mainly in CM and EM memory subsets, while CD8+ clones were enriched in EMRA. Only two mild cases were covered by the study, and larger cohorts that include severe cases with pre-infection samples were considered necessary. From day 15 to 85, contracting clones showed balanced CD4/CD8 phenotypes, whereas a second wave of clones that expanded from day 15 to 37 leaned towards CD4+.

A word on this clonotype: It has no known antigen specificity. No much larger clone exists at a distance of one base, and base qualities are not known.

The CDR3 covers 17 residues, taking in both the cysteine and the phenylalanine. Only the CDR3 DNA is retained, 51 bases long and in frame from the first base. Sequences SGHRS (CDR1) and YFSETQ (CDR2) are obtained from the germline V gene. Trimming accounts for 1 base at V and 2 bases at J, while the number of junction bases matched to no gene is 10. Ficoll-Paque density gradient centrifugation was the method used to isolate PBMCs. This sample was sequenced with an Illumina NovaSeq 6000. Using 5'RACE with constant-segment primers, TCRalpha and TCRbeta cDNA libraries were constructed, with sample barcodes and unique molecular identifiers added in the process. Trizol reagent was used to extract RNA from every sample. Library amplification was performed in two PCR steps, and a second sample barcode and Illumina TruSeq adapters were introduced in the second step. The libraries were sequenced on an Illumina NovaSeq using 2 x 150 bp paired-end reads. On the authors' methods: Reads were demultiplexed and collapsed into UMI-guided consensus sequences with migec v1.2.7. With mixcr v2.1.11, UMI consensuses were aligned to TRA and TRB V and J templates and assembled into clonotypes. Expanded or contracted clonotypes were those called significant by both edgeR and NoisET, with noise models trained on biological replicates. edgeR calls used a false discovery rate-adjusted p below 0.01 and a log2 fold-change threshold of 1. As an exploratory analysis of dynamics, PCA with hierarchical clustering was applied to max-normalized trajectories of the 1000 most abundant clonotypes. Each responding clone was given a CD4 or CD8 phenotype based on the CD4+ and CD8+ repertoires, which had been sequenced separately. Using fastp at Q25 and MiXCR, TCRdb reprocessed the public reads and kept productive beta chains. Records with the same CDR3 protein are collapsed into one entry carrying the most frequent genes and DNA. For this entry, the V and J calls and clone size follow TCRdb and not the study's own pipeline. This sample comprises 92,000 or so distinct CDR3 sequences, more than 13% of them detected only once. The leading ten clones occupy around two fifths of the sample.

This receptor was identified in a man aged 18 to 29 who had mild COVID-19 (a few samples of this study predate the infection). The sample titles of this study are shuffled in the database, so cell type and time point are left out; the donor was told from shared clones. The sequenced sample consisted of PBMCs or a T cell subset sorted from them (not recorded which). In this chain, TRBV5-1 is recombined with TRBJ2-7; 9 middle bases align to TRBD2. In nucleotide form, the sequence is TGCGCCAGCAGCTTGCCGAGCGGGGGGCAGGGAACCTACGAGCAGTACTTC. It codes for CASSLPSGGQGTYEQYF.